The 27 T cell receptor beta chains given below trace back to one sample, sequenced in a study of CD4 and CD8 cells across lung adenocarcinoma regions. In TCRdb, the PCR reads were re-called with MiXCR into one record per CDR3 protein. Among roughly 10,000 distinct CDR3 sequences listed, roughly 49% were seen once. Sequenced input: CD8+ T cells from the margin of a lung tumor. The receptors come from a female donor with lung adenocarcinoma. The CD4 and CD8 labels of this study may be unreliable.

This clonotype showed up many times. This chain connects TRBV12-3 or TRBV12-4 to TRBJ2-1, with D unresolved. This CDR3 is built from 14 residues. V was cut by 3 bases and J by 4 bases, with 10 bases left in between. The CDR3 loop is CASSFSDEYNEQFF. CDR3 bases: TGTGCCAGCAGTTTTTCCGATGAATACAATGAGCAGTTCTTC.

This CDR3 is CASSRTSRSTDTQYF. The CDR3 nucleotides read TGCGCCAGCAGTAGGACTAGCCGAAGCACAGATACGCAGTATTTT. This chain connects TRBV4-1 to TRBJ2-3; 8 bases match TRBD2. V dropped 6 bases and J dropped 0; count of bases not matched to a gene: 5. The CDR3 length is 15 residues. Germline V CDR1 and CDR2: MGHRA, YSYEKL.

A remark on this clonotype: Mismatch with germline at one junction end may stem from a read error. The gene calls are TRBV6-1 and TRBJ2-4; a possible D gene is TRBD1 (5 bases). Germline V gives CDR1 MNHNS, CDR2 SASEGT. The CDR3 loop spans 14 amino acids. The CDR3 sequence is CASRGPAGQNIQYF. Written as DNA, the CDR3 is TGTGCCAGCAGGGGGCCGGCAGGTCAAAACATTCAGTACTTT.

In the case of this clonotype: Mismatch with germline at one junction end may stem from a read error. V is TRBV27 and J is TRBJ2-3; unclear D gene. This CDR3 is 12 amino acids long. The V gene's germline CDR1 is MNHEY and CDR2 SMNVEV (reference sequence). The CDR3 loop is CAGSRHTETQYF. CDR3 sequence (DNA): TGTGCCGGCAGCCGCCACACAGAGACGCAGTATTTC.

This clonotype was found many times. V gene TRBV4-1 combines with J gene TRBJ1-1; no firm D call. Germline CDR1 is MGHRA and CDR2 is YSYEKL. The CDR3 sequence is 17 residues long. Trimming removed 3 bases from V and 3 bases from J, with 20 bases in between. The CDR3 DNA sequence: TGCGCCAGCAGCCACCTACTTTTACGGGCGGGCGACACTGAAGCTTTCTTT. Encoded protein: CASSHLLLRAGDTEAFF.

This clonotype was found once. Since the CDR3 does not end with the conserved phenylalanine or tryptophan, this likely comes from a read error. The limits of the CDR3 on the DNA are not certain, so only TCRdb's listed CDR3 is given. V is TRBV4-1 and J is TRBJ2-5; the D call of TRBD1 is as the table states it, not checked on the DNA. Looked up from germline, CDR1 is MGHRA and CDR2 is YSYEKL. Counting both end residues, the CDR3 totals 15 amino acids. CDR3 sequence reads: CASSQGTGLPTTWHS.

This rearrangement joins TRBV4-1 to TRBJ2-6; D remains ambiguous. Germline V gene sequence: CDR1 MGHRA, CDR2 YSYEKL. The CDR3 has 17 residues. Between the trimmed V and J ends, which lost 0 bases and 1 base, there was a span of 10 bases. This CDR3 is CASSQERGGSGANVLTF. As DNA, the CDR3 is TGCGCCAGCAGCCAAGAACGCGGCGGTTCTGGGGCCAACGTCCTGACTTTC.

Comment on this clonotype: The junction departs from the called germline gene at one end, perhaps through a read error. J is TRBJ2-4 and V is TRBV6-1, with unresolved D. The CDR3 sequence is 14 residues long. Per germline, CDR1 MNHNS and CDR2 SASEGT. The CDR3 reads CASSALSPEDMQYF. The CDR3 nucleotides read TGTGCCAGCAGCGCCCTGTCCCCCGAAGACATGCAGTATTTC.

This chain uses TRBV10-1 with TRBJ2-3; D tentatively fits TRBD1 or TRBD2 (5 bases each). The CDR3 length is 14 residues. Germline V gene data show CDR1 as WNHNN and CDR2 as SYGVQD (reference sequence). V lost 7 bases, J lost 11 bases, and 22 bases lay in between. DNA for the CDR3: TGCGCCAGCACGGGGCGGCAAGACAAAGACATGCAGTATTTT. Protein product: CASTGRQDKDMQYF.

The chain is built from TRBV10-3 and TRBJ2-1; 12 bases agree with TRBD2. The J call is in doubt because the DNA end fits TRBJ2-7 better. CDR1 and CDR2 (germline): ENHRY, SYGVKD. CDR3 size: 13 residues. The CDR3 sequence: CAVRLAGAYEQYF. Here the CDR3 DNA reads TGTGCCGTTCGACTAGCGGGAGCCTACGAGCAGTACTTC.

The chain couples TRBV12-3 or TRBV12-4 to TRBJ2-1; D perhaps matches TRBD2 (6 bases). With 3 bases removed from V and 9 bases from J, the gap between germline ends came to 12 bases. The CDR3 covers 13 residues. The CDR3 sequence is CASSFTPGSEQFF. The CDR3 DNA follows: TGTGCCAGCAGTTTTACCCCCGGGAGTGAGCAGTTCTTC.

The rearrangement joins TRBV6-2 or TRBV6-3 to TRBJ1-5; possibly TRBD1 for D (5 bases). The V gene lost 2 bases and the J gene lost 5 bases, with 7 bases spanning the gap. CDR3 size: 13 residues. Per germline, CDR1 MNHEY and CDR2 SVGEGT. This chain's CDR3 is CASSYQGHQPQHF. CDR3 in DNA: TGTGCCAGCAGTTACCAGGGACATCAGCCCCAGCATTTT.

About this clonotype itself: This sequence may be a read error, since a much larger clone differs from it by one base. The chain combines TRBV4-1 with TRBJ2-5; 10 positions match TRBD1. The end of the DNA is better explained by TRBJ2-7, so the J call may be wrong. Per the germline V gene, CDR1 is MGHRA and CDR2 is YSYEKL. The length of the CDR3 is 16 residues. CDR3 region: CASSFDWTGGAYEQYF. In DNA, the CDR3 is TGCGCCAGCAGCTTTGACTGGACAGGGGGTGCCTACGAGCAGTACTTC.

The rearrangement joins TRBV10-2 to TRBJ2-5; no firm D call. The CDR3 length is 14 residues. With 2 bases removed from V and 0 bases from J, the gap between germline ends came to 7 bases. Germline lookup yields CDR1 WSHSY and CDR2 SAAADI. CDR3 amino acids: CASSESGYQETQYF. In DNA form, the CDR3 reads TGCGCCAGCAGTGAGAGTGGGTACCAAGAGACCCAGTACTTC.

The chain employs TRBV9 and TRBJ2-1; unclear D gene. The CDR3 sequence is 15 residues long. The germline V gene encodes CDR1 SGDLS and CDR2 YYNGEE. The V and J ends lost 3 bases and 2 bases respectively, with 12 bases between them. The CDR3 DNA sequence: TGTGCCAGCAGCGCTTCCTTATCCCCCTACAATGAGCAGTTCTTC. It codes for CASSASLSPYNEQFF.

The chain carries TRBV6-5 and TRBJ2-1; the D gene is possibly TRBD1 (6 bases). The DNA end is a closer match to TRBJ2-7, so the J assignment may be wrong. This CDR3 is built from 16 residues. Germline-derived CDR1 and CDR2 are MNHEY and SVGAGI. CDR3 sequence (DNA): TGTGCCAGCAGTTACTCCTCCCCCAGGGGCGCCTACGAGCAGTACTTC. Translation: CASSYSSPRGAYEQYF.

Details on this clonotype: Germline and junction disagree at one end, which may indicate a read error. The chain is built from TRBV6-1 and TRBJ2-2, with D perhaps matching TRBD1 or TRBD2 (5 bases each). This CDR3 is built from 18 residues. Germline V gene data show CDR1 as MNHNS and CDR2 as SASEGT. This CDR3 reads CASSEALIGAANTGALFF. CDR3 in DNA: TGTGCCAGCAGTGAAGCGCTTATCGGGGCAGCGAACACCGGGGCGCTGTTTTTT.

V gene TRBV27 combines with J gene TRBJ2-4; D is perhaps TRBD2 (5 bases). This CDR3 is built from 16 residues. Germline CDR1 reads MNHEY; CDR2 reads SMNVEV (reference sequence). Trimming stripped 6 bases from V and 13 bases from J, with 28 bases between. CDR3 DNA: TGTGCCAGCAGGAGACAAGGACTGTCCAACCAAAACACCCAGTACTTC. This translates into CASRRQGLSNQNTQYF.

This clonotype was counted between two and nine times. The chain links TRBV7-8 to TRBJ2-4; possibly TRBD1 for D (5 bases). CDR3 length: 14 amino acids. Germline-derived CDR1 and CDR2 are SGHVS and FQNEAQ. The ends were cut back, 2 bases at V and 5 bases at J, with 10 bases in the middle. The CDR3 sequence: CASSLSRVQNIQYF. The CDR3 coding sequence is TGTGCCAGCAGCTTATCCAGGGTCCAAAACATTCAGTACTTC.

V and J are TRBV23-1 and TRBJ2-5, with no clear D. The DNA end lines up better with TRBJ2-7; the J call may be wrong. TRBV23-1 belongs to the ORF category, with a function that is uncertain. There are 15 residues in the CDR3. CDR3 sequence (DNA): TGCGCCAGCAGTCAATCTTCCATCCCCTCCTACGAGCAGTACTTC. It translates to CASSQSSIPSYEQYF.

In its sample, this clonotype was seen a few times. V is TRBV6-1 and J is TRBJ2-5, with a possible D match to TRBD1 (6 bases). The J call may not be correct, given that the DNA end is closer to TRBJ2-7. This CDR3 region has 15 residues. In germline, CDR1 is MNHNS, CDR2 SASEGT. CDR3 in amino acids: CASSGQEESPYEQYF. In DNA form, the CDR3 reads TGTGCCAGCAGTGGACAGGAGGAATCTCCCTACGAGCAGTACTTC.

This sequence joins TRBV6-1 and TRBJ2-4, with D possibly TRBD2 on 6 matching bases. Germline values: CDR1 MNHNS, CDR2 SASEGT. This CDR3 contains 15 residues. V was clipped by 4 bases and J by 13 bases, with 23 bases between them. CDR3 sequence (DNA): TGTGCCAGCAGTGGTAGTAGCGGAACCAAAAACACCCAGTACTTC. Encoded protein: CASSGSSGTKNTQYF.

J is TRBJ2-5 and V is TRBV10-1, with D possibly TRBD2 on 5 matching bases. The germline gives CDR1 WNHNN, CDR2 SYGVQD (reference sequence). This CDR3 comprises 13 residues. With 3 bases removed from V and 7 bases from J, the gap between germline ends came to 12 bases. The chain's CDR3 is CASSEDRAGTQYF. The CDR3 DNA reads TGCGCCAGCAGTGAAGACCGGGCGGGGACCCAGTACTTC.

The genes are TRBV6-1 and TRBJ2-4; perhaps D is TRBD1 or TRBD2 (5 bases each). V lost 7 bases and J 8 bases, leaving 12 bases between the germline ends. CDR3 length: 12 amino acids. Germline CDR1 reads MNHNS; CDR2 reads SASEGT. CDR3: CASKYGTDIQYF. In DNA form, the CDR3 reads TGTGCCAGCAAATATGGGACGGACATTCAGTACTTC.

This clonotype came up many times. A much larger clone differs by one base, so this may be a read error. The chain links TRBV6-1 to TRBJ2-1, with 9 bases fitting TRBD1. With 3 bases clipped from V and 10 bases from J, the junction kept 10 bases outside the gene matches. The germline CDR1 and CDR2 sequences are MNHNS and SASEGT. The CDR3 has 15 amino acids. The CDR3 coding sequence is TGTGCCAGCAGTGACCGGGGACAGGGCTCCTACGAGCAGTTCTTC. Its translation: CASSDRGQGSYEQFF.

This clonotype was seen repeatedly, ten times or more. The rearrangement joins TRBV6-1 to TRBJ2-6; 8 bases match TRBD1. The CDR3 is 16 amino acids. Germline lookup yields CDR1 MNHNS and CDR2 SASEGT. The junction had 5 bases not matched to a gene; V was cut back by 5 bases and J by 2 bases. The CDR3 sequence is CASSPGTGAGANVLTF. Written as DNA, the CDR3 is TGTGCCAGCAGTCCCGGGACAGGAGCTGGGGCCAACGTCCTGACTTTC.

This clonotype was counted ten times or more. This sequence joins TRBV6-1 and TRBJ1-1; D may be TRBD1 (6 bases). Germline loops: CDR1 MNHNS, CDR2 SASEGT. The CDR3 runs 13 residues. Trimming stripped 6 bases from V and 1 base from J, with 9 bases between. The CDR3: CASRRGANTEAFF. The CDR3 DNA reads TGTGCCAGCAGGAGGGGGGCGAACACTGAAGCTTTCTTT.